This T cell receptor (beta chain) emerged from a study of T-cell reconstitution after alpha-beta-depleted transplantation in children. This clonotype was found a few times. Unique molecular identifiers tagged the TCRbeta library. TCRdb recomputed calls from the PCR reads with MiXCR, one row per CDR3 protein. The table lists approximately 400,000 distinct CDR3 sequences, roughly a tenth of them singletons. Germline V gene data show CDR1 as SGHRS and CDR2 as YFSETQ. V was pared by 5 bases and J by 11 bases, with 22 bases between. This CDR3 comprises 14 residues. The sample consisted of PBMCs from the stem cell graft donor, taken from the stem cell graft. The receptor was derived from a human donor who donated a stem cell graft to a child with acute myeloid leukemia. The V gene is TRBV5-1, the J gene TRBJ1-1, with D perhaps TRBD1 (6 bases). The CDR3 protein is CASRQGPVSPVAFF. CDR3 nucleotide sequence: TGCGCCAGCAGGCAGGGGCCCGTCTCCCCCGTGGCTTTCTTT.